What follows is one T cell receptor beta chain and its context. The antigen is unknown. The sample belongs to a study of T cell responses to AZD1222 COVID-19 vaccine. Study conclusions and caveats: Unmutated variant regions are reportedly targeted by nearly half of spike-specific TCRs. White British donors predominated, females outnumbered males, and clonal diversity was possibly underestimated. CD4 TCRs covered the whole spike, strongest at regions 160-218 and 743-854.

Measured with immunoSEQ multiplex PCR; TCRdb has only the in-frame clones, and not every one. The sample has approximately 83,000 clones, 85% to 95% seen once. This CDR3 spans 13 amino acids. The V end was cut by 5 bases, the J end by 4 bases, with 11 bases between. Sample: peripheral blood, taken on day 0 of MenACWY control vaccination. The receptor was derived from an adult in good health. This rearrangement joins TRBV12-3 or TRBV12-4 to TRBJ1-2; perhaps TRBD1 as D (5 bases). CDR3 DNA: TGTGCCAGCAGTCCCCCTAGGGGCTATGGCTACACCTTC. Amino acid sequence: CASSPPRGYGYTF.